Below, 32 T cell receptor beta chains from the same sample are listed, as sequenced in a study of T cells after yellow fever vaccination. TCRdb recomputed calls from the 5' RACE reads with MiXCR, one row per CDR3 protein. This table holds some 600,000 distinct CDR3 sequences, about a sixth found once. The sequencing here drew on PBMCs, taken 5 to 6 days after the first yellow fever vaccination. The receptors were gathered from a man aged 18-30 years who received the YFV17D yellow fever vaccine.

This chain connects TRBV7-9 to TRBJ1-2; perhaps TRBD1 as D (5 bases). CDR1 and CDR2 (germline): SEHNR, FQNEAQ (reference sequence). CDR3 length: 15 amino acids. The V gene lost 4 bases and the J gene lost 8 bases, with 20 bases spanning the gap. CDR3 sequence reads: CASSSTDSQPWGYTF. CDR3 nucleotides: TGTGCCAGCAGCTCTACTGACAGCCAACCCTGGGGCTACACCTTC.

Only a few counts were recorded for this clonotype. The genes are TRBV15 and TRBJ1-5; no reliable D call. The length of the CDR3 is 15 residues. V dropped 1 base and J dropped 0 bases, with 7 bases sitting between them. CDR1 is LNHNV, CDR2 YYDKDF, per germline (reference sequence). The CDR3 bases are TGTGCCACCAGCAGAGTAGACGCTAGCAATCAGCCCCAGCATTTT. This encodes CATSRVDASNQPQHF.

V gene TRBV2 combines with J gene TRBJ2-1; maybe TRBD1 (6 bases). Trimming removed 6 bases from V and 0 bases from J, with 12 bases in between. The CDR3 has 15 amino acids. Germline assignment: CDR1 SNHLY and CDR2 FYNNEI. The CDR3 bases are TGTGCCAGCAGACAGGGAGTAGGCTCCTACAATGAGCAGTTCTTC. Its protein product is CASRQGVGSYNEQFF.

The chain couples TRBV4-3 to TRBJ1-1; D not resolved. The CDR3 is 16 residues long. Germline lookup yields CDR1 LGHNA and CDR2 YSLEER. The V end lost 0 bases, the J end lost 1 base, and 12 bases lay between the germline ends. In DNA, the CDR3 is TGCGCCAGCAGCCAAGAAAAGACGGAGTCGAACACTGAAGCTTTCTTT. Translation gives CASSQEKTESNTEAFF.

There are many counts of this clonotype. The J gene is TRBJ1-1, the V gene TRBV28; TRBD1 agrees at 8 bases. Germline V CDR1 and CDR2: MDHEN, SYDVKM. The CDR3 runs to 15 residues. After removal of 6 bases from V and 4 bases from J, the junction contained 10 bases not matched to a gene. CDR3 in amino acids: CASSTGGGRGTEAFF. CDR3 bases: TGTGCCAGCAGCACAGGGGGGGGTCGGGGCACTGAAGCTTTCTTT.

V and J are TRBV4-2 and TRBJ2-7, with 7 bases fitting TRBD2. V lost 0 bases to trimming and J lost 4 bases; unmatched junction nucleotides: 9. The CDR3 is 16 amino acids. CDR1 and CDR2 (germline): LGHNA, YNFKEQ. CDR3 amino acids: CASSQDWPAGWYEQYF. The CDR3 DNA reads TGTGCCAGCAGCCAAGATTGGCCAGCGGGGTGGTACGAGCAGTACTTC.

This clonotype has more than one count but fewer than ten. The genes are TRBV6-5 and TRBJ1-5; D is possibly TRBD1 (6 bases). This CDR3 is 17 amino acids long. V was shortened by 2 bases and J by 2 bases, with 16 bases between the two germline ends. CDR1 and CDR2 from the germline V gene are MNHEY and SVGAGI. CDR3: CASSYVGQGRGNQPQHF. Here the CDR3 DNA reads TGTGCCAGCAGTTACGTTGGTCAGGGGCGAGGCAATCAGCCCCAGCATTTT.

CDR3 protein: CASSQPGLYEQYV. In DNA, the CDR3 is TGTGCCAGCAGCCAGCCAGGACTTTACGAGCAGTACGTC. This chain uses TRBV7-8 with TRBJ2-7; a possible D gene is TRBD2 (5 bases). The CDR3 is made up of 13 amino acids. V lost 5 bases and J lost 4, with 12 bases in between. Germline CDR1 reads SGHVS; CDR2 reads FQNEAQ.

The V gene is TRBV7-9, the J gene TRBJ2-7; 8 positions agree with TRBD2. The germline CDR1 and CDR2 sequences are SEHNR and FQNEAQ (reference sequence). V was clipped by 4 bases and J by 6 bases; unmatched bases: 8. This CDR3 has 14 residues. For the CDR3, the DNA is TGTGCCAGCAGCTCCGGGGGGGGCTTTCGCGAGCAGTACTTC. This codes for CASSSGGGFREQYF.

This clonotype appeared once. The V call is TRBV6-2 or TRBV6-3, the J call TRBJ2-1; no clear D gene. CDR3 length equals 13 residues. The V gene lost 2 bases and the J gene lost 4 bases, with 6 bases spanning the gap. Germline lookup yields CDR1 MNHEY and CDR2 SVGEGT. Here the CDR3 reads CASSYVRYNEQFF. The CDR3 DNA reads as TGTGCCAGCAGTTACGTGAGATACAATGAGCAGTTCTTC.

The rearrangement joins TRBV5-4 to TRBJ2-7; 8 nucleotides match TRBD1. Losses at the gene ends were 3 bases for V and 3 bases for J; bases not matched to a gene: 8. The CDR3 runs 15 residues. Germline V gene lookup returns CDR1 SGHNT and CDR2 YYREEE (reference sequence). CDR3 nucleotide sequence: TGTGCCAGCAGCTCAACTCCGACAGGGGACTACGAGCAGTACTTC. Residues: CASSSTPTGDYEQYF.

This clonotype was counted a few times. The rearrangement uses TRBV7-9 and TRBJ2-3; the D is unclear. Trimming pared 5 bases from V and 2 bases from J, leaving 17 bases between. Germline assignment: CDR1 SEHNR and CDR2 FQNEAQ (reference sequence). The length of the CDR3 is 16 residues. CDR3 region: CASSPTGPIPTDTQYF. Written as DNA, the CDR3 is TGTGCCAGCAGCCCAACGGGCCCGATACCCACAGATACGCAGTATTTT.

Only a few counts were recorded for this clonotype. V is TRBV28 and J is TRBJ2-5; no firm D call. Trimming stripped 0 bases from V and 2 bases from J, with 10 bases between. Germline V gives CDR1 MDHEN, CDR2 SYDVKM. CDR3 size: 15 residues. The CDR3 loop reads CASSLWPRTQETQYF. Here the CDR3 DNA reads TGTGCCAGCAGTTTATGGCCACGGACGCAAGAGACCCAGTACTTC.

This clonotype was seen more than once but under ten times. The chain carries TRBV5-4 and TRBJ2-3; 8 nucleotides match TRBD2. This CDR3 has 16 amino acids. With 4 bases clipped from V and 5 bases from J, the junction kept 12 bases outside the gene matches. CDR1 is SGHNT, CDR2 YYREEE, per germline (reference sequence). CDR3 sequence reads: CASSPEGGGQGDTQYF. CDR3 coding DNA: TGTGCCAGCAGCCCGGAAGGCGGGGGGCAGGGAGATACGCAGTATTTT.

This clonotype appeared many times. This sequence joins TRBV12-3 or TRBV12-4 and TRBJ1-1; TRBD1 matches 8 bases. The junction had 3 bases not matched to a gene; V was cut back by 1 base and J by 8 bases. This CDR3 spans 13 amino acids. CDR3 sequence reads: CASSLDHRGEAFF. CDR3 nucleotides: TGTGCCAGCAGTTTAGATCACAGGGGGGAAGCTTTCTTT.

In this sample, this clonotype turned up a few times. The genes are TRBV5-1 and TRBJ2-5; TRBD1 matches at 7 bases. Germline assignment: CDR1 SGHRS and CDR2 YFSETQ. There are 14 residues in the CDR3. J lost 5 bases, V lost 4 bases, and 8 bases had no gene match. Here the CDR3 DNA reads TGCGCCAGCAGCCCGACAGGGTTAACGGAGACCCAGTACTTC. This encodes CASSPTGLTETQYF.

This clonotype was counted only a few times. This chain links TRBV9 with TRBJ2-5, with D maybe TRBD2 (5 bases). The CDR3 consists of 13 residues. Germline CDR1 reads SGDLS; CDR2 reads YYNGEE. V shed 4 bases and J shed 3 bases, with 10 bases lying between them. CDR3 nucleotide sequence: TGTGCCAGCAGCACGGACGGGAAAGAGACCCAGTACTTC. Protein sequence: CASSTDGKETQYF.

The chain has TRBV10-1 and TRBJ2-7; 8 bases agree with TRBD1. Germline lookup yields CDR1 WNHNN and CDR2 SYGVQD (reference sequence). The CDR3 is 16 residues long. With V trimmed by 0 bases and J by 4 bases, 8 bases remained unmatched. The CDR3 nucleotides read TGCGCCAGCAGTGAGTCGCTCGGGACAGGAGTTTACGAGCAGTACTTC. This sequence encodes CASSESLGTGVYEQYF.

CDR3 sequence: CASSRPGQGVYEQFF. In DNA, the CDR3 is TGTGCCAGCAGCCGCCCGGGACAGGGGGTTTATGAGCAGTTCTTC. The rearrangement links TRBV7-2 to TRBJ2-1; 11 positions match TRBD1. J gave up 8 bases and V 5 bases, and 8 bases lay outside the gene matches. Germline CDR1 reads SGHTA; CDR2 reads FQGNSA. CDR3 length equals 15 residues.

V usage is TRBV5-1 and J usage is TRBJ2-1; no clear D. Germline-derived CDR1 and CDR2 are SGHRS and YFSETQ. V lost 2 bases and J 3 bases, leaving 15 bases between the germline ends. CDR3 length: 16 residues. The CDR3 bases are TGCGCCAGCAGCTTCACAAAGGACCCCGGCTACAATGAGCAGTTCTTC. This encodes CASSFTKDPGYNEQFF.

This sequence joins TRBV7-3 and TRBJ1-6, with D possibly being TRBD1 (6 bases). This CDR3 is built from 15 residues. Trimming removed 2 bases from V and 7 bases from J, with 12 bases in between. Germline values: CDR1 SGHTA, CDR2 FQGTGA. The CDR3 DNA sequence: TGTGCCAGCAGCTTAGAGGGACATTCCAATTCACCCCTCCACTTT. Translated: CASSLEGHSNSPLHF.

There are a few counts of this clonotype. The chain joins TRBV4-1 to TRBJ1-6; TRBD1 is a possible D gene (5 bases). Germline V lookup: CDR1 MGHRA, CDR2 YSYEKL. Trimming removed 4 bases at V and 3 bases at J, with 10 bases between. The CDR3 loop spans 15 amino acids. CDR3 in DNA: TGCGCCAGCAGCCCACAACAGGACTATAATTCACCCCTCCACTTT. This sequence encodes CASSPQQDYNSPLHF.

This chain's CDR3 is CSARSNEKLFF. CDR3 DNA: TGCAGTGCTAGAAGCAATGAAAAACTGTTTTTT. The chain uses TRBV20-1 and TRBJ1-4; D remains unclear. The germline V and J ends were trimmed by 2 bases and 5 bases, with 3 bases remaining between them. The CDR3 consists of 11 residues. Germline CDR1 is DFQATT and CDR2 is SNEGSKA (reference sequence).

This chain joins TRBV12-3 or TRBV12-4 and TRBJ2-4, with 7 bases that match TRBD1. V lost 6 bases, J lost 11 bases, and 7 bases stayed unmatched. This CDR3 has 12 amino acids. CDR3 amino acids: CASSRDSTLQYF. CDR3 nucleotides: TGTGCCAGCAGCCGGGACAGTACCCTTCAGTACTTC.

The chain combines TRBV5-6 with TRBJ2-5; D is ambiguous. Trimming removed 1 base from V and 2 bases from J, with 12 bases in between. Per the germline V gene, CDR1 is SGHDT and CDR2 is YYEEEE. The CDR3 runs 15 residues. CDR3 amino acids: CASSLSSTPQETQYF. As DNA, the CDR3 is TGTGCCAGCAGCTTGTCCTCGACACCACAAGAGACCCAGTACTTC. The full variable domain, in which reference TRBV5-6 and TRBJ2-5 provide the parts outside the CDR3, is DAGVTQSPTHLIKTRGQQVTLRCSPKSGHDTVSWYQQALGQGPQFIFQYYEEEERQRGNFPDRFSGHQFPNYSSELNVNALLLGDSALYLCASSLSSTPQETQYFGPGTRLLVL.

The chain links TRBV6-2 or TRBV6-3 to TRBJ2-6, with TRBD1 as a possible D gene (5 bases). V lost 1 base to trimming and J lost 0 bases, with 13 bases between them. CDR1 and CDR2 from the germline V gene are MNHEY and SVGEGT. The CDR3 contains 18 residues. Here the CDR3 DNA reads TGTGCCAGCAGTTACTGGCCAGACAGCAGCTCTGGGGCCAACGTCCTGACTTTC. Translated, it gives CASSYWPDSSSGANVLTF.

This clonotype came up many times. The J gene is TRBJ2-1, the V gene TRBV5-1; TRBD1 matches at 8 bases. The CDR3 contains 15 residues. CDR1 is SGHRS, CDR2 YFSETQ, per germline. V lost 1 base, J lost 4 bases, and 4 bases stayed unmatched. The CDR3 protein is CASSLSQGAYNEQFF. Here the CDR3 DNA reads TGCGCCAGCAGCTTGAGTCAGGGGGCGTACAATGAGCAGTTCTTC. Together with reference TRBV5-1 and TRBJ2-1, the CDR3 gives the full variable domain: KAGVTQTPRYLIKTRGQQVTLSCSPISGHRSVSWYQQTPGQGLQFLFEYFSETQRNKGNFPGRFSGRQFSNSRSEMNVSTLELGDSALYLCASSLSQGAYNEQFFGPGTRLTVL.

V is TRBV14 and J is TRBJ2-1, with TRBD2 as a possible D gene (6 bases). The CDR3 is made up of 15 amino acids. Per germline, CDR1 SGHDN and CDR2 FVKESK. Trimming pared 2 bases from V and 6 bases from J, leaving 14 bases between. The CDR3 is CASSQPGLEGNEQFF. CDR3 bases: TGTGCCAGCAGCCAACCGGGACTGGAGGGCAATGAGCAGTTCTTC.

This clonotype was recorded at least ten times. The V call is TRBV3-1, the J call TRBJ2-3; TRBD2 matches 13 bases. Trimming removed 4 bases from V and 2 bases from J; junction bases left unmatched: 6. Germline CDR1 reads LGHDT; CDR2 reads YNNKEL (reference sequence). The CDR3 is 17 amino acids. The CDR3 DNA is TGTGCCAGCAGCCGCCGGGGACTAGCGGGGAACACAGATACGCAGTATTTT. Translation gives CASSRRGLAGNTDTQYF.

The V gene is TRBV5-1, the J gene TRBJ1-1; no reliable D call. Trimming shortened V by 2 bases and J by 2 bases, and 10 bases separated the two germline ends. Germline CDR1 is SGHRS and CDR2 is YFSETQ. The CDR3 covers 14 residues. The CDR3 nucleotides are TGCGCCAGCAGCTTTGGCGACGGAAACACTGAAGCTTTCTTT. It encodes CASSFGDGNTEAFF.

This chain's CDR3 is CASSVGQITDTQYF. Here the CDR3 DNA reads TGCGCCAGCAGCGTCGGACAAATCACAGATACGCAGTATTTT. The chain couples TRBV5-1 to TRBJ2-3; possible D gene TRBD1, 5 bases. Germline V gene sequence: CDR1 SGHRS, CDR2 YFSETQ. CDR3 size: 14 residues. The germline V and J ends were trimmed by 4 bases and 2 bases, with 11 bases remaining between them. The full variable domain, rest sourced from reference TRBV5-1 and TRBJ2-3, is KAGVTQTPRYLIKTRGQQVTLSCSPISGHRSVSWYQQTPGQGLQFLFEYFSETQRNKGNFPGRFSGRQFSNSRSEMNVSTLELGDSALYLCASSVGQITDTQYFGPGTRLTVL.

This clonotype was detected only a few times. This chain connects TRBV10-3 to TRBJ2-3; 12 nucleotides match TRBD1. The germline gives CDR1 ENHRY, CDR2 SYGVKD. The CDR3 consists of 16 residues. Trimming cost V 6 bases and J 4 bases; bases outside gene matches: 8. In DNA form, the CDR3 reads TGTGCCATCAGGTCGCTAGGGACAGGGGGCCCAGATACGCAGTATTTT. This translates into CAIRSLGTGGPDTQYF.